What follows is one T cell receptor (beta chain) and its context. Its antigen is unidentified. The record originates from a study of cytomegalovirus exposure and HLA in healthy donors. Generated by immunoSEQ multiplex PCR, the TCRdb table keeps only in-frame clones and is missing some. The table lists over 50,000 clones, 90% to 96% of them singletons. Broader study findings: The study flagged 150 to 200 TCR beta chains as cytomegalovirus-associated.

CDR1 and CDR2 (germline): LGHNA, YSLEER. CDR3 length: 16 amino acids. Trimming pared 0 bases from V and 7 bases from J, leaving 15 bases between. V gene TRBV4-3 combines with J gene TRBJ1-4, with D possibly matching TRBD1 (6 bases). Sequencing was carried out using PBMCs. The sequence was collected from a woman aged 18-35 years in good health and CMV-seronegative. The CDR3 sequence: CASSQDGGAGAEKLFF. CDR3 in DNA: TGCGCCAGCAGCCAAGATGGGGGGGCAGGGGCTGAAAAACTGTTTTTT.